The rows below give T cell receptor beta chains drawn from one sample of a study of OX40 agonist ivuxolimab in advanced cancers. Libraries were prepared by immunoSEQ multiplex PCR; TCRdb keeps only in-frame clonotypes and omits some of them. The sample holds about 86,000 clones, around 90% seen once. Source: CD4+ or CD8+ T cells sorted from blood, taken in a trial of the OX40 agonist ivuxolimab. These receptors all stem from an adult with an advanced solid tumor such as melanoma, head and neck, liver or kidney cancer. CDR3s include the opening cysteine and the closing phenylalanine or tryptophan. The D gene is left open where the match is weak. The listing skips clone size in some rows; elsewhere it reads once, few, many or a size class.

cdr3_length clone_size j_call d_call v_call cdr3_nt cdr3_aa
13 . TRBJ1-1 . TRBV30 TGTGCCTGGGCACGAAAGGTGACGACTGAAGCTTTCTTT CAWARKVTTEAFF
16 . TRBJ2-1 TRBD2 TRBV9 TGTGCCAGCAGCGGGTTAGCGGGAGGGCCTTTAAATGAGCAGTTCTTC CASSGLAGGPLNEQFF
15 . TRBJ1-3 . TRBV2 TGTGCCAGCAGTGAAAGTGTGGGGGGAGGAAACACCATATATTTT CASSESVGGGNTIYF
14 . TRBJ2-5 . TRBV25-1 TGTGCCAGCAGTGCCCGACTGAGAATAGAGACCCAGTACTTC CASSARLRIETQYF
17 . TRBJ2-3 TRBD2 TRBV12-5 TGTGCTAGTGGTTTGGTACCGAAGGGACTAATGTTAGATACGCAGTATTTT CASGLVPKGLMLDTQYF
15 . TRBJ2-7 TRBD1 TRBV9 TGTGCCAGCAGTACAGGGGGCCCCCTCTCCTACGAGCAGTACTTC CASSTGGPLSYEQYF
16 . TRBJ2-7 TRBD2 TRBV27 TGTGCCAGCAGTTTTACCGGGACTAGCGGGACCTACGAGCAGTACTTC CASSFTGTSGTYEQYF
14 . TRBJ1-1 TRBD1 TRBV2 TGTGCCAGCAGAAGACAGGGGGAGTACACTGAAGCTTTCTTT CASRRQGEYTEAFF
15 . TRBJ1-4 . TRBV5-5 TGTGCCAGCAGCGCAATCGGTGGGCACGGCGAAAAACTGTTTTTT CASSAIGGHGEKLFF
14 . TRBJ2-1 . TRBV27 TGTGCCAGCAGTTTATTGGGGGGAAACAATGAGCAGTTCTTC CASSLLGGNNEQFF
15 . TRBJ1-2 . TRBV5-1 TGCGCCAGCAGCTTGGTCGGCAGTCTTAACTATGGCTACACCTTC CASSLVGSLNYGYTF
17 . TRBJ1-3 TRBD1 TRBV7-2 TGTGCCAGCAGCTTATCCGGACAGGGCGGACTTGGAAACACCATATATTTT CASSLSGQGGLGNTIYF
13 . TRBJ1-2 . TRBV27 TGTGCCAGCAGTTACCGGGCCAGCGATGGCTACACCTTC CASSYRASDGYTF
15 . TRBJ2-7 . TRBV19 TGTGCCAGTAGTACATCTCTAGGTACACGCTACGAGCAGTACTTC CASSTSLGTRYEQYF
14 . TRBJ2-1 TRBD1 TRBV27 TGTGCCAGCAGCGTACAACAGGGGTTGTATGAGCAGTTCTTC CASSVQQGLYEQFF
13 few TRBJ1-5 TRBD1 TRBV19 TGTGCCAGTTCAACAGGGGACAATCAGCCCCAGCATTTT CASSTGDNQPQHF
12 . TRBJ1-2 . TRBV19 TGTGCCAGTAGTTATGGAGGGAGTAGCTACACCTTC CASSYGGSSYTF
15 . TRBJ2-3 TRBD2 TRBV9 TGTGCCAGCAGCGTTCTAGCGGGAGTCGTAGATACGCAGTATTTT CASSVLAGVVDTQYF